The rows below give T cell receptor beta chains drawn from one sample of a study of OX40 agonist ivuxolimab in advanced cancers. Clones were sequenced by immunoSEQ multiplex PCR, and TCRdb holds only the in-frame ones, with some missing. The sample consists of about 14,000 clones, about four fifths of them appearing once. The sequencing used CD4+ or CD8+ T cells sorted from blood, collected in a trial of the OX40 agonist ivuxolimab. These receptors were obtained from an adult with an advanced solid tumor such as melanoma, head and neck, liver or kidney cancer. CDR3s include the opening cysteine and the closing phenylalanine or tryptophan. Each record gives: J gene, D gene, clone size, V gene, CDR3 DNA, CDR3 protein. A D gene is named only where the DNA matches it firmly. The size field is filled for only some rows; it gives once, few, many or a size class.

TRBJ1-5,.,once,TRBV7-8,TGTGCCAGCAGCTTACCCCCCACAGGGTATCAGCCCCAGCATTTT,CASSLPPTGYQPQHF
TRBJ2-3,.,.,TRBV14,TGTGCCAGCAGCCAAGAAAGTGACTACCCCACAGATACGCAGTATTTT,CASSQESDYPTDTQYF
TRBJ2-1,.,.,TRBV30,TGTGCCTGGAGTGTAGCTGCAAATCGTGAGCAGTTCTTC,CAWSVAANREQFF
TRBJ2-4,TRBD1,.,TRBV27,TGTGCCAGCAGCTCCTTAGGGGACAGTAAAAACATTCAGTACTTC,CASSSLGDSKNIQYF
TRBJ2-2,.,few,TRBV4-3,TGCGCCAGCAGCCAAGAAGGTTCCCCCGGGGAGCTGTTTTTT,CASSQEGSPGELFF
TRBJ2-3,TRBD1,.,TRBV6-4,TGTGCCAGCAGCCTGACAGGGGGCGGCACAGATACGCAGTATTTT,CASSLTGGGTDTQYF
TRBJ2-1,.,.,TRBV11-3,TGTGCCAGCAGCCCCAGGGCGGTAGAGCAGTTCTTC,CASSPRAVEQFF
TRBJ2-2,.,.,TRBV6-5,TGTGCCAGCAGTGAAAGGGTTTCCGGGGAGCTGTTTTTT,CASSERVSGELFF
TRBJ1-2,.,.,TRBV7-2,TGTGCCAGCAGCCCCTCCCACGAAACTAACTATGGCTACACCTTC,CASSPSHETNYGYTF
TRBJ2-7,.,.,TRBV7-2,TGTGCCAGCAGCTCGCTGGGACTCTCAAACTACGAGCAGTACTTC,CASSSLGLSNYEQYF
TRBJ2-1,TRBD1,.,TRBV5-4,TGTGCCAGCAGCCTTAGGGGACAGGGAATAAATGAGCAGTTCTTC,CASSLRGQGINEQFF